The TCR beta chain described here comes from a study of shared clonotypes between healthy human individuals. Study context: Three plates each covered CD4 naive and memory; CD8 naive two, CD8 memory one. Overall study results and limits: Naive CD4 clonotypes overlapped across a few donors at roughly 4.5%.

Naive CD45RA+ and memory CD45RA-negative subsets were split from CD4+ cells. Deep was the level at which the assay was run. Repertoires were generated with immunoSEQ multiplex PCR, while TCRdb's copy carries only in-frame clones and drops some. Of 550,000 to 850,000 clones listed, about 74% were seen once; the top ten hold 1.5% to 2%. With respect to this clone: Its antigen is undetermined.

Deletions cut 0 bases from V and 3 bases from J, with 9 bases between. This CDR3 has 14 amino acids. The germline gives CDR1 SGHTS, CDR2 YDEGEE. Material for sequencing was memory CD4+ T cells sorted from blood. Regarding subset: CD45RA-negative fraction. The TCR was taken from a woman aged 25 to 39 in good health. V is TRBV5-8 and J is TRBJ2-5; D remains unclear. CDR3 in amino acids: CASSLGPTEETQYF. The CDR3 nucleotides are TGTGCCAGCAGCTTGGGACCTACGGAAGAGACCCAGTACTTC.